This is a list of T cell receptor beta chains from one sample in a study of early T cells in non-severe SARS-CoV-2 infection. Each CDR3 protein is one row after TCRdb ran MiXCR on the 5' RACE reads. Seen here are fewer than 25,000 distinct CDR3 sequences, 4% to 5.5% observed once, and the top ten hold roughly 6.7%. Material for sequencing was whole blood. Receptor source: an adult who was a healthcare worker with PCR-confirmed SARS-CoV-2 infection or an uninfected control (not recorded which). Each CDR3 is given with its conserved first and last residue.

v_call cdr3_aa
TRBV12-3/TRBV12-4 CASISDRGQEKLFF
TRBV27 CASSFSSGGPYEQYF
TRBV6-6 CATVDASRSYEQYF
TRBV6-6 CASSSGTYEQYF
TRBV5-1 CASSFQGSYEQYF
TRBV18 CASSRNRDSNSPLHF
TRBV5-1 CASSRGAGGIEQFF
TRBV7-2 CASSLVGLTSYEQYF
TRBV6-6 CASSQSGTGGGQPQHF
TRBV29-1 CSVDDGGKDTQYF
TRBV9 CASSPRGGASYEQYF
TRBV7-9 CASSLDVNSPLHF
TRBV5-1 CASSPTPTGEGYGYTF
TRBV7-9 CASSLGGGGNYNEQFF
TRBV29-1 CSFTPGQGYEQYF
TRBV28 CASSLLTKNIQYF
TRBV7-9 CASSTQGAGEQYF
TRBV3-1 CASSPWTSGGAGETQYF
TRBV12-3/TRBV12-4 CASSFDSWSYNEQFF
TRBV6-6 CASIRGNYEQYF
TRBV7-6 CASSLKAGADYGYTF
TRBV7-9 CASSLDVWSLHF
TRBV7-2 CASSARTEFNTEVFF
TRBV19 CASNQRGGYNEQFF
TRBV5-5 CASTRGEEDTQYF
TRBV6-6 CASIGQSYGYTF